This record concerns one T cell receptor (beta chain) sequence. Its antigen is unidentified. The PCR ran on 60 Vbeta and 13 Jbeta primers. The method was immunoSEQ multiplex PCR; TCRdb's version includes in-frame clones alone and lacks a portion of them. Among 90,000 to 150,000 clones listed, 77% were seen once. The sample is drawn from a study of cytomegalovirus exposure and HLA in healthy donors. As for the study in general: A previous analysis identified fewer than 130 million unique TCR beta sequences derived from some 170 million T cells.

Regarding the study as a whole: An analysis was carried out later, and it reportedly showed fewer N-insertions in an Asian-associated ancestry cluster than the roughly 670-donor mean. Presence/absence analyses supposed approximately even sequencing depth among donors. Later analysis demonstrated an association between a missense DCLRE1C variant and TCR beta V- and J-gene trimming.

The ends were cut back, 2 bases at V and 0 bases at J, with 8 bases in the middle. Germline-derived CDR1 and CDR2 are MNHEY and SVGAGI. The CDR3 totals 15 residues. V gene TRBV6-5 combines with J gene TRBJ1-3; D call uncertain. This TCR came from a human donor in good health. The sequenced material came from PBMCs. CDR3 loop: CASSYDTSSGNTIYF. The CDR3 region has the DNA TGTGCCAGCAGTTACGACACGAGCTCTGGAAACACCATATATTTT.